The 5 T cell receptor beta chains given below trace back to one sample, sequenced in a study of blood T cell repertoires in COVID-19. Assay: immunoSEQ multiplex PCR; the TCRdb copy retains only in-frame clones and omits some. The sample holds about 180,000 clones; about 81% are singletons and the top ten take approximately 12%. The sequenced material came from peripheral blood. Every receptor here comes from a woman of 80 years or more with COVID-19, enrolled during active disease.

This rearrangement joins TRBV24-1 to TRBJ2-3; D uncertain. This CDR3 has 16 residues. Germline loops: CDR1 KGHDR, CDR2 SFDVKD. V gave up 1 base and J gave up 2 bases, with 12 bases separating them. CDR3 amino acids: CATSDFARIDTDTQYF. CDR3 nucleotide sequence: TGTGCCACCAGTGATTTCGCCAGGATTGACACAGATACGCAGTATTTT.

The rearrangement uses TRBV7-2 and TRBJ2-1; TRBD2 agrees at 11 bases. With V trimmed by 1 base and J by 10 bases, 0 bases remained unmatched. The CDR3 contains 13 residues. Germline values: CDR1 SGHTA, CDR2 FQGNSA. The CDR3 sequence: CASSLGLAGEQFF. The DNA for the CDR3 is TGTGCCAGCAGCTTAGGACTAGCGGGGGAGCAGTTCTTC. Using reference TRBV7-2 and TRBJ2-1 for the parts outside the CDR3, the full variable domain is GAGVSQSPSNKVTEKGKDVELRCDPISGHTALYWYRQSLGQGLEFLIYFQGNSAPDKSGLPSDRFSAERTGGSVSTLTIQRTQQEDSAVYLCASSLGLAGEQFFGPGTRLTVL.

The gene calls are TRBV6-2 or TRBV6-3 and TRBJ2-7; 8 nucleotides line up with TRBD1. The CDR3 has 14 residues. Germline V lookup: CDR1 MNHEY, CDR2 SVGEGT. Trimming removed 5 bases from V and 3 bases from J; junction bases left unmatched: 6. The CDR3 coding sequence is TGTGCCAGCAGTCCGACAGGGGTCATCTACGAGCAGTACTTC. Its translation: CASSPTGVIYEQYF.

The J gene is TRBJ2-2, the V gene TRBV18, with 8 bases fitting TRBD1. CDR1 is KGHSH, CDR2 LQKENI, per germline. There are 16 residues in the CDR3. V was pared by 4 bases and J by 4 bases, with 8 bases of the junction left unmatched. This CDR3 reads CASSLIQTGATGELFF. The DNA of the CDR3 is TGTGCCAGCTCACTCATTCAGACAGGGGCCACCGGGGAGCTGTTTTTT.

This rearrangement joins TRBV27 to TRBJ2-1; possible D gene TRBD1, 6 bases. In germline, CDR1 is MNHEY, CDR2 SMNVEV (reference sequence). V was pared by 1 base and J by 2 bases, with 15 bases between. The CDR3 extends over 17 amino acids. CDR3 protein: CASSLLGQLAAYNEQFF. The CDR3 nucleotides read TGTGCCAGCAGTTTATTAGGACAGTTGGCCGCCTACAATGAGCAGTTCTTC.